Each of the 17 T cell receptor beta chains below was sequenced from the same sample in a study of blood T cell repertoires in COVID-19. Assay used: immunoSEQ multiplex PCR; TCRdb lists only in-frame clones, some missing. The sample consists of fewer than 200,000 clones, roughly 80% of them appearing once. The sample comprised PBMCs or T cells enriched from blood (not recorded which). Every receptor here comes from a woman in her 40s with acute COVID-19.

The chain uses TRBV19 and TRBJ1-2; weak D call: TRBD1 (5 bases). CDR3 length: 14 amino acids. The V gene lost 4 bases and the J gene lost 8 bases, with 17 bases spanning the gap. Germline values: CDR1 LNHDA, CDR2 SQIVND (reference sequence). In DNA, the CDR3 is TGTGCCAGTAGTACCCAGACCGGACAATCCGGCTACACCTTC. Encoded protein: CASSTQTGQSGYTF.

This rearrangement joins TRBV4-1 to TRBJ2-1; 13 bases fit TRBD2. The CDR3 contains 17 residues. The V gene's germline CDR1 is MGHRA and CDR2 YSYEKL. The V segment lost 4 bases and the J segment 9 bases; nucleotides outside the gene matches: 12. CDR3 amino acids: CASSPLPGTSGTGEQFF. CDR3 nucleotides: TGCGCCAGCAGCCCGCTCCCGGGGACTAGCGGGACTGGTGAGCAGTTCTTC.

This chain joins TRBV19 and TRBJ2-1, with 10 bases lining up with TRBD2. Germline trimming cut 7 bases from V and 4 bases from J; bases unmatched to any gene: 7. The CDR3 has 15 residues. From germline, CDR1 is LNHDA and CDR2 SQIVND (reference sequence). The CDR3 sequence: CASTLTSGLYNEQFF. CDR3 coding DNA: TGTGCCAGTACCCTGACTAGCGGGTTATACAATGAGCAGTTCTTC.

V and J are TRBV6-2 or TRBV6-3 and TRBJ1-1; D is unresolved. Germline lookup yields CDR1 MNHEY and CDR2 SVGEGT. V lost 5 bases, J lost 1 base, and 8 bases lay in between. This CDR3 is built from 13 residues. Here the CDR3 reads CASSRTENTEAFF. The DNA for the CDR3 is TGTGCCAGCAGTCGTACAGAGAACACTGAAGCTTTCTTT.

The chain recombines TRBV19 with TRBJ1-1, with 8 bases lining up with TRBD1. The CDR3 is 15 residues long. CDR1 is LNHDA and CDR2 is SQIVND in the germline V gene (reference sequence). Trimming at V came to 5 bases and at J to 0 bases, leaving 5 bases not matched to a gene. The CDR3 region is CASSPRTGLNTEAFF. The CDR3 DNA follows: TGTGCCAGTAGTCCCAGGACAGGGTTGAACACTGAAGCTTTCTTT.

The genes are TRBV23-1 and TRBJ2-2; tentative D call: TRBD2 (5 bases). TRBV23-1 is an open reading frame, and its role is uncertain. This CDR3 is 18 amino acids long. Trimming stripped 10 bases from V and 3 bases from J, with 27 bases between. The CDR3 spells CATKLVGLPQRYTGELFF. Here the CDR3 DNA reads TGCGCCACCAAGCTCGTCGGACTGCCGCAACGGTACACCGGGGAGCTGTTTTTT.

The chain carries TRBV7-3 and TRBJ2-5; 7 bases fit TRBD2. The CDR3 sequence is 15 residues long. CDR1 and CDR2 from the germline V gene are SGHTA and FQGTGA. After removal of 5 bases from V and 4 bases from J, the junction contained 10 bases not matched to a gene. CDR3 protein: CASSLDGGRGETQYF. CDR3 in DNA: TGTGCCAGCAGCCTCGACGGTGGGAGGGGAGAGACCCAGTACTTC. Complete variable domain (other parts from reference TRBV7-3 and TRBJ2-5): GAGVSQTPSNKVTEKGKYVELRCDPISGHTALYWYRQSLGQGPEFLIYFQGTGAADDSGLPNDRFFAVRPEGSVSTLKIQRTERGDSAVYLCASSLDGGRGETQYFGPGTRLLVL.

This chain uses TRBV30 with TRBJ2-7; the D gene is possibly TRBD2 (6 bases). This CDR3 comprises 12 residues. Germline CDR1 is GTSNPN and CDR2 is SVGIG (reference sequence). Trimming left V 4 bases short and J 0 bases short, with 7 bases between. DNA of the CDR3: TGTGCCTGGACTAGCGACTCCTACGAGCAGTACTTC. Translated, it gives CAWTSDSYEQYF.

The chain links TRBV29-1 to TRBJ1-2, with 10 bases matching TRBD1. CDR1 and CDR2 (germline): SQVTM, ANQGSEA. This CDR3 spans 13 amino acids. Losses at the gene ends were 4 bases for V and 7 bases for J; bases not matched to a gene: 6. The chain's CDR3 is CSVGPGQGFGYTF. Written as DNA, the CDR3 is TGCAGCGTTGGCCCGGGACAGGGGTTTGGCTACACCTTC.

The gene calls are TRBV29-1 and TRBJ1-2, with 8 bases lining up with TRBD1. V dropped 4 bases and J dropped 6; count of bases not matched to a gene: 7. Per germline, CDR1 SQVTM and CDR2 ANQGSEA. This CDR3 is built from 13 residues. CDR3 in amino acids: CSVGPTGGHGYTF. In nucleotides, the CDR3 is TGCAGCGTTGGACCAACAGGGGGGCATGGCTACACCTTC.

This clone was seen a few times. This chain joins TRBV6-1 and TRBJ2-7; 8 bases align to TRBD2. The germline CDR1 and CDR2 sequences are MNHNS and SASEGT. J was trimmed by 2 bases and V by 3 bases; bases with no gene match: 9. The CDR3 spans 16 residues. This CDR3 reads CASSEAPGGATYEQYF. As DNA, the CDR3 is TGTGCCAGCAGTGAGGCCCCGGGAGGGGCGACCTACGAGCAGTACTTC.

As for this clone: The same CDR3 can be traced to other DNA sequences in this sample. CDR3 nucleotide sequence: TGTGCCAGCAGCCAGTTAAATCAGCCCCAGCATTTT. Protein product: CASSQLNQPQHF. The chain combines TRBV3-1 (or the pseudogene TRBV3-2) with TRBJ1-5; no clear D gene. CDR1 and CDR2 (germline): LGHDT, YNNKEL (reference sequence). V lost 3 bases and J 4 bases, leaving 4 bases between the germline ends. This CDR3 has 12 amino acids.

The chain employs TRBV5-1 and TRBJ1-6; 8 bases are shared with TRBD1. Per the germline V gene, CDR1 is SGHRS and CDR2 is YFSETQ. This CDR3 is built from 15 residues. V dropped 2 bases and J dropped 8; count of bases not matched to a gene: 6. The chain's CDR3 is CASSLDRTGYSPLHF. The CDR3 bases are TGCGCCAGCAGCTTAGACCGGACAGGGTATTCACCCCTCCACTTT.

The chain is built from TRBV12-3 or TRBV12-4 and TRBJ2-3; TRBD2 matches 9 bases. The J segment lost 6 bases and the V segment lost 11 bases, leaving 9 bases of the junction unmatched. The CDR3 consists of 13 residues. This CDR3 is CAGQRGVGDTQYF. In DNA, the CDR3 is TGTGCCGGTCAGCGGGGGGTCGGGGATACGCAGTATTTT.

This clone was seen a handful of times. V gene TRBV5-1 combines with J gene TRBJ2-5; TRBD2 matches at 8 bases. CDR3 length: 15 residues. Germline CDR1 reads SGHRS; CDR2 reads YFSETQ. Trimming at V came to 0 bases and at J to 4 bases, leaving 5 bases not matched to a gene. CDR3 protein: CASSLGARGGETQYF. CDR3 DNA sequence: TGCGCCAGCAGCTTGGGTGCCCGGGGGGGAGAGACCCAGTACTTC.

This clone appeared a few times. This chain connects TRBV3-1 (or the pseudogene TRBV3-2) to TRBJ1-1; TRBD1 might be the D (5 bases). The V end was cut by 4 bases, the J end by 6 bases, with 12 bases between. The CDR3 has 13 residues. CDR1 is LGHDT and CDR2 is YNNKEL in the germline V gene (reference sequence). The CDR3: CASSPWTTAEAFF. The CDR3 DNA is TGTGCCAGCAGCCCTTGGACAACGGCTGAAGCTTTCTTT.

The chain is built from TRBV11-3 and TRBJ2-7; 7 positions agree with TRBD2. With V trimmed by 2 bases and J by 3 bases, 7 bases remained unmatched. CDR1 and CDR2 from the germline V gene are SGHNT and YENEEA. The CDR3 is made up of 15 amino acids. The CDR3 DNA follows: TGTGCCAGCAGCTTACTCGCGGGAGTCGTCTACGAGCAGTACGTC. Encoded protein: CASSLLAGVVYEQYV.